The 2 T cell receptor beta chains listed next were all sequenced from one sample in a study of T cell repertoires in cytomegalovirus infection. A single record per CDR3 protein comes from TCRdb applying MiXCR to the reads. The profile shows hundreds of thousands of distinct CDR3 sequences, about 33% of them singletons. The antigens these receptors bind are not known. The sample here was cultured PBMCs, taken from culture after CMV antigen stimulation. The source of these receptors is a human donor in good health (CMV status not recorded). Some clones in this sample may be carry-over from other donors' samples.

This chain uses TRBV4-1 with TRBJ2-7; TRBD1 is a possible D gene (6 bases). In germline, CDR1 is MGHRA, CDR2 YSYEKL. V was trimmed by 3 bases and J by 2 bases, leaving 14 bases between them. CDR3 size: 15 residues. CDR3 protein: CASSQNRDTAYEQYF. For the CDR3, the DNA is TGCGCCAGCAGCCAGAACCGGGACACCGCCTACGAGCAGTACTTC.

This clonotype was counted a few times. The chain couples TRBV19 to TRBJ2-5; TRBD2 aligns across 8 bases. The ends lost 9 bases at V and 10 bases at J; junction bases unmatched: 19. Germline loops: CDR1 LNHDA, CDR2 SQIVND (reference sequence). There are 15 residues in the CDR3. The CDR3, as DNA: TGTGCCAGCAGTTTCCGGGGGGGTTCCGGAATCGGCCAGTACTTC. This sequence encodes CASSFRGGSGIGQYF.